These T cell receptor beta chains were read from a single sample in a study of T cells in Graves' hyperthyroidism and ophthalmopathy. TCRdb processed the multiplex PCR reads anew with MiXCR; each CDR3 protein has one entry. Of hundreds of thousands of distinct CDR3 sequences listed, roughly 14% are singletons. Material for sequencing was blood. These receptors all come from a woman in her 50s with Graves' ophthalmopathy. Both conserved end residues are trimmed from each CDR3.

J gene	V gene	CDR3 protein
TRBJ2-4	TRBV19	ASSSNDRGTSGGRFGSIQY
TRBJ2-1	TRBV2	ASSDTSGSAEQF
TRBJ2-5	TRBV20-1	SARDWTSGSQETQY
TRBJ1-1	TRBV30	ACPTGHQMNTEAF
TRBJ2-7	TRBV6-1	ASTKGSGSSYEQY
TRBJ2-1	TRBV27	ASSLLQAADEQF
TRBJ2-1	TRBV7-9	ASSAAGGGSEQF
TRBJ2-1	TRBV5-1	ASSLAPVGQGKNEQF
TRBJ2-3	TRBV12-3/TRBV12-4	ASAQDSTDTQY
TRBJ1-2	TRBV28	ASSFGHRTGYT
TRBJ2-1	TRBV7-6	ASSPLGSNEQF
TRBJ2-7	TRBV28	ASSTTGTRADEQY
TRBJ2-3	TRBV2	ASSDSGLAGVDTQY
TRBJ1-6	TRBV28	ASSLTVNNSPLH
TRBJ2-2	TRBV7-2	ASSPPGLAGAGELF
TRBJ1-6	TRBV2	ASIREGFSPLH
TRBJ2-3	TRBV27	ASTKGLGLSTDTQY
TRBJ1-2	TRBV29-1	SVNPQGASGVGYT